The table lists the clone carrying this T cell receptor (beta chain) with many counts. The antigen remains undetermined. The record originates from a study of early T cells in non-severe SARS-CoV-2 infection. Study results and caveats: Private and CD4 specificities were missed by VDJdb matching, which favored anti-spike CD8 responses.

V was trimmed by 3 bases and J by 0 bases, leaving 9 bases between them. There are 15 residues in the CDR3. Per germline, CDR1 SGHAT and CDR2 FQNNGV. In the library, individual cDNA molecules carried attached unique molecular identifiers. TCRdb re-analysed the 5' RACE reads in MiXCR, keeping a single row per CDR3 protein. The data show about 21,000 distinct CDR3 sequences, under 4.5% seen once. The sequenced sample consisted of whole blood. This clonotype originated in an adult who was a healthcare worker with PCR-confirmed SARS-CoV-2 infection or an uninfected control (not recorded which). J is TRBJ2-1 and V is TRBV11-2; weak D call: TRBD1 (6 bases). CDR3 nucleotides: TGTGCCAGCAGCTTGAGGGACATCTCCTACAATGAGCAGTTCTTC. It yields the protein CASSLRDISYNEQFF.